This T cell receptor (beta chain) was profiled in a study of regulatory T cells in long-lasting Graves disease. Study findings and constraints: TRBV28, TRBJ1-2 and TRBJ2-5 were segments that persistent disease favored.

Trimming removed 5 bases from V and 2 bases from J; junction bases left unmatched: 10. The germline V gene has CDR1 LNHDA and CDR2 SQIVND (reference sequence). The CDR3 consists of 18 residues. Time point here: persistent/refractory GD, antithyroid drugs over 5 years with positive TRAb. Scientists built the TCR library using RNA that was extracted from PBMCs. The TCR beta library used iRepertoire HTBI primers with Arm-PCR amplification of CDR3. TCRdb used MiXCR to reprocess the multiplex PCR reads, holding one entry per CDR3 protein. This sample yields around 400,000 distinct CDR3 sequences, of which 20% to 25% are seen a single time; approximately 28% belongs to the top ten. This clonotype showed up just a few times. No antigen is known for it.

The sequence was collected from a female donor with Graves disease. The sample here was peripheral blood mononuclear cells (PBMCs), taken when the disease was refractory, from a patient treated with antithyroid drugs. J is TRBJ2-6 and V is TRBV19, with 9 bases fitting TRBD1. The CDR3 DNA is TGTGCCAGTAGTCCCTCCGGGACAGGGTGGGCTGGGGCCAACGTCCTGACTTTC. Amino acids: CASSPSGTGWAGANVLTF. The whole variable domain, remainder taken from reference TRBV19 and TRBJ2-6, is DGGITQSPKYLFRKEGQNVTLSCEQNLNHDAMYWYRQDPGQGLRLIYYSQIVNDFQKGDIAEGYSVSREKKESFPLTVTSAQKNPTAFYLCASSPSGTGWAGANVLTFGAGSRLTVL.